The text below deals with one TCR beta chain. Antigen unknown. The germline gene is not matched at one end of the junction; a read error may be the cause. Germline V gene sequence: CDR1 SSHAT, CDR2 FNYEAQ (reference sequence). The CDR3 is 15 residues long. The data were produced by immunoSEQ multiplex PCR, yet TCRdb's version contains in-frame clones alone and is incomplete. The table has 90,000 to 110,000 clones, more than 75% seen once; the top ten hold 5%. The data originate from a study of T cell responses to AZD1222 COVID-19 vaccine. The study's findings and limits: Baseline seropositivity characterized only six AZD1222 recipients. Close to half of all spike-specific TCRs reportedly target regions of the variants that are unmutated.

This TCR derives from an adult in good health. The chain uses TRBV7-7 and TRBJ2-5; 9 bases align to TRBD1. Here the sequenced sample was peripheral blood, taken on day 0 of AZD1222 vaccination. The CDR3 DNA reads as TGTGCTAGCAGCTTAAGATGGGACAGGGAAGAGACCCAGTACTTC. This encodes CASSLRWDREETQYF. Drawing the rest from reference TRBV7-7 and TRBJ2-5, the complete variable domain is GAGVSQSPRYKVTKRGQDVTLRCDPISSHATLYWYQQALGQGPEFLTYFNYEAQPDKSGLPSDRFSAERPEGSISTLTIQRTEQRDSAMYRCASSLRWDREETQYFGPGTRLLVL.